These 19 T cell receptor beta chains came from one sample sequenced in a study of cytomegalovirus exposure and HLA in healthy donors. The study ran its PCR with 60 Vbeta and 13 Jbeta primers. The assay was immunoSEQ multiplex PCR, and TCRdb's table has in-frame clones only and misses some. Of roughly 120,000 clones in the sample, approximately 81% were seen once. The sample comprised PBMCs. The receptors were gathered from a man younger than 35 in good health and CMV-seronegative.

The chain recombines TRBV2 with TRBJ2-3; 10 bases map to TRBD2. The CDR3 totals 14 residues. The germline CDR1 and CDR2 sequences are SNHLY and FYNNEI. The ends lost 6 bases at V and 0 bases at J; junction bases unmatched: 0. The chain's CDR3 is CASRTSGSTDTQYF. CDR3 DNA: TGTGCCAGCAGGACTAGCGGGAGCACAGATACGCAGTATTTT.

This clone was observed once. The chain has TRBV5-1 and TRBJ2-2; D may be TRBD2 (6 bases). CDR3 length: 16 residues. V lost 2 bases and J lost 1, with 12 bases in between. Germline V gene lookup returns CDR1 SGHRS and CDR2 YFSETQ. As DNA, the CDR3 is TGCGCCAGCAGCTTCACCCTGGGGGGGAACACCGGGGAGCTGTTTTTT. Translating gives CASSFTLGGNTGELFF.

This chain links TRBV30 with TRBJ1-3; D ambiguous. Germline V lookup: CDR1 GTSNPN, CDR2 SVGIG (reference sequence). V was clipped by 1 base and J by 3 bases, with 4 bases between them. The CDR3 loop spans 12 amino acids. The CDR3 sequence is CAWSGLGNTIYF. CDR3 nucleotides: TGTGCCTGGAGTGGACTTGGAAACACCATATATTTT.

There are a few counts of this clone. This rearrangement joins TRBV4-2 to TRBJ1-2; maybe TRBD1 (5 bases). Trimming shortened V by 1 base and J by 5 bases, and 14 bases separated the two germline ends. The CDR3 consists of 15 residues. Germline CDR1 reads LGHNA; CDR2 reads YNFKEQ. CDR3 coding DNA: TGTGCCAGCAGCCAAGCCCAGGGCCCTGGATATGGCTACACCTTC. It translates to CASSQAQGPGYGYTF.

This clone came up a few times. The J gene is TRBJ1-4, the V gene TRBV19; 10 bases map to TRBD1. Germline V CDR1 and CDR2: LNHDA, SQIVND (reference sequence). The length of the CDR3 is 16 residues. V gave up 3 bases and J gave up 8 bases; unmatched junction bases: 9. The CDR3 loop reads CASSIIPGQGGEKLFF. CDR3 in DNA: TGTGCCAGTAGTATTATCCCCGGACAGGGGGGAGAAAAACTGTTTTTT.

The V call is TRBV28, the J call TRBJ1-1; D is uncertain. Germline-derived CDR1 and CDR2 are MDHEN and SYDVKM. Deletions cut 4 bases from V and 7 bases from J, with 13 bases between. The CDR3 is 13 residues long. This CDR3 is CASSWAAWLEAFF. The CDR3 DNA follows: TGTGCCAGCAGTTGGGCAGCCTGGCTTGAAGCTTTCTTT.

The chain joins TRBV6-5 to TRBJ2-7, with TRBD1 as a possible D gene (6 bases). Trimming removed 5 bases at V and 6 bases at J, with 11 bases between. This CDR3 has 12 residues. Germline-derived CDR1 and CDR2 are MNHEY and SVGAGI. The chain's CDR3 is CASSTTGLEQYF. For the CDR3, the DNA is TGTGCCAGCAGTACCACAGGGCTCGAGCAGTACTTC.

V gene TRBV4-2 combines with J gene TRBJ2-1; weak D call: TRBD1 (5 bases). Germline V gene data show CDR1 as LGHNA and CDR2 as YNFKEQ. The CDR3 covers 16 residues. V lost 0 bases and J lost 2, with 11 bases in between. The CDR3 region is CASSQEQANAYNEQFF. In nucleotides, the CDR3 is TGTGCCAGCAGCCAAGAACAGGCGAATGCCTACAATGAGCAGTTCTTC.

This clone was counted only a few times. V and J are TRBV9 and TRBJ1-3; D possibly corresponds to TRBD1 (5 bases). Germline loops: CDR1 SGDLS, CDR2 YYNGEE. CDR3 length: 13 residues. Trimming took 3 bases from V and 6 from J, leaving 10 bases between them. The CDR3 DNA is TGTGCCAGCAGCGCGGGACTCCAAAACACCATATATTTT. This translates into CASSAGLQNTIYF. The complete variable domain, with remaining parts taken from reference TRBV9 and TRBJ1-3, reads DSGVTQTPKHLITATGQRVTLRCSPRSGDLSVYWYQQSLDQGLQFLIQYYNGEERAKGNILERFSAQQFPDLHSELNLSSLELGDSALYFCASSAGLQNTIYFGEGSWLTVV.

This chain connects TRBV7-8 to TRBJ2-6; D call uncertain. This CDR3 comprises 15 residues. V was pared by 5 bases and J by 2 bases, with 10 bases between. The germline gives CDR1 SGHVS, CDR2 FQNEAQ. CDR3 coding DNA: TGTGCCAGCAGCCCGATCAGGCCTGGGGCCAACGTCCTGACTTTC. It specifies CASSPIRPGANVLTF.

V and J are TRBV27 and TRBJ1-5; 7 nucleotides agree with TRBD1. V trimming: 3 bases; J trimming: 3 bases; junction bases outside the gene matches: 5. Germline CDR1 reads MNHEY; CDR2 reads SMNVEV (reference sequence). This CDR3 region has 15 residues. The CDR3 here is CASSLPTGHNQPQHF. Here the CDR3 DNA reads TGTGCCAGCAGTTTGCCGACAGGGCACAATCAGCCCCAGCATTTT.

V and J are TRBV7-9 and TRBJ1-1, with 10 bases that match TRBD1. The junction had 10 bases not matched to a gene; V was cut back by 5 bases and J by 7 bases. Germline loops: CDR1 SEHNR, CDR2 FQNEAQ (reference sequence). The CDR3 is 15 amino acids. CDR3: CASSPLTGGANEAFF. CDR3 DNA sequence: TGTGCCAGCAGCCCCCTGACAGGGGGCGCAAATGAAGCTTTCTTT. Combining the CDR3 with reference TRBV7-9 and TRBJ1-1 gives the whole variable domain DTGVSQNPRHKITKRGQNVTFRCDPISEHNRLYWYRQTLGQGPEFLTYFQNEAQLEKSRLLSDRFSAERPKGSFSTLEIQRTEQGDSAMYLCASSPLTGGANEAFFGQGTRLTVV.

The sample holds one count of this clone. The genes are TRBV18 and TRBJ2-3; 8 nucleotides align to TRBD2. Germline CDR1 is KGHSH and CDR2 is LQKENI. The V and J ends lost 3 bases and 0 bases, in that order; junction bases with no gene match: 5. This CDR3 has 16 amino acids. CDR3 residues: CASSPRGALSTDTQYF. The CDR3 coding sequence is TGTGCCAGCTCACCGCGGGGGGCCCTAAGCACAGATACGCAGTATTTT.

This clone was observed a handful of times. This sequence joins TRBV10-3 and TRBJ1-1; perhaps TRBD1 as D (6 bases). The CDR3 loop spans 17 amino acids. The germline V and J ends were trimmed by 0 bases and 1 base, with 15 bases remaining between them. Germline CDR1 reads ENHRY; CDR2 reads SYGVKD. In DNA, the CDR3 is TGTGCCATCAGTGAGTCCGGGAGGGGACAAGAGAACACTGAAGCTTTCTTT. Its protein product is CAISESGRGQENTEAFF.

V is TRBV4-1 and J is TRBJ1-2; D is uncertain. Germline CDR1 reads MGHRA; CDR2 reads YSYEKL. This CDR3 comprises 13 residues. Trimming stripped 0 bases from V and 6 bases from J, with 8 bases between. DNA of the CDR3: TGCGCCAGCAGCCAAGATCACCGCGATGGCTACACCTTC. It yields the protein CASSQDHRDGYTF.

DNA of the CDR3: TGTGCCAGCAGTAAGGACACAGCCTTCACAGATACGCAGTATTTT. Protein sequence: CASSKDTAFTDTQYF. The rearrangement links TRBV6-5 to TRBJ2-3; TRBD1 might be the D (5 bases). The germline gives CDR1 MNHEY, CDR2 SVGAGI. This CDR3 has 15 residues. V shed 5 bases and J shed 2 bases, with 14 bases lying between them.

The CDR3 sequence is CASSLIGQGHTEAFF. For the CDR3, the DNA is TGTGCCAGCAGCTTGATCGGACAGGGCCACACTGAAGCTTTCTTT. V usage is TRBV5-4 and J usage is TRBJ1-1; 8 nucleotides match TRBD1. The junction had 5 bases not matched to a gene; V was cut back by 1 base and J by 3 bases. Germline CDR1 SGHNT, CDR2 YYREEE (reference sequence). The length of the CDR3 is 15 residues.

The rearrangement uses TRBV5-3 and TRBJ2-3; the match to TRBD2 covers 13 bases. TRBV5-3 is known as an ORF, though its function is uncertain. The ends lost 5 bases at V and 5 bases at J; junction bases unmatched: 2. This CDR3 contains 14 residues. CDR3 loop: CARRWTSGRDTQYF. In DNA, the CDR3 is TGTGCCAGAAGGTGGACTAGCGGGAGAGATACGCAGTATTTT.

V and J are TRBV6-5 and TRBJ1-2; TRBD1 agrees at 9 bases. Trimming removed 2 bases from V and 6 bases from J; junction bases left unmatched: 7. The CDR3 covers 15 residues. Germline V gene data show CDR1 as MNHEY and CDR2 as SVGAGI. The CDR3 DNA reads TGTGCCAGCAGTTACGGTCGCACAGGGGGCAATGGCTACACCTTC. It is translated as CASSYGRTGGNGYTF.